Following are 16 T cell receptor beta chains from one sample sequenced in a study of blood T cells in healthy people across ages. A sample-barcoded 5' primer and a J-beta primer mix were used in a second PCR of roughly 7 to 11 cycles. MiXCR, applied by TCRdb to the 5' RACE reads, yields one record per CDR3 protein. The sample contains 1.8 million or so distinct CDR3 sequences, about two fifths of which appear only once. The sample comprised blood. These TCRs come from a human donor in good health.

The J gene is TRBJ2-6, the V gene TRBV12-3 or TRBV12-4; D is possibly TRBD2 (7 bases). CDR3 size: 17 residues. V lost 6 bases to trimming and J lost 2 bases, with 17 bases between them. The CDR3 reads CASSPWGGAAGANVLTF. CDR3 DNA: TGTGCCAGCAGCCCTTGGGGGGGCGCAGCTGGGGCCAACGTCCTGACTTTC.

This clonotype was seen only a few times. V gene TRBV9 combines with J gene TRBJ2-2; D gene unclear. The CDR3 consists of 12 residues. The V and J ends lost 3 bases and 7 bases respectively, with 7 bases between them. Germline values: CDR1 SGDLS, CDR2 YYNGEE. The CDR3 DNA sequence: TGTGCCAGCAGCGGCGATAGCGGGGAGCTGTTTTTT. Amino acids: CASSGDSGELFF.

This clonotype was found a few times. The rearrangement uses TRBV7-6 and TRBJ2-7; 8 bases map to TRBD2. Germline values: CDR1 SGHVS, CDR2 FNYEAQ. CDR3 length: 14 amino acids. V dropped 5 bases and J dropped 5; count of bases not matched to a gene: 8. CDR3 protein: CASSRIAGTHEQYF. The DNA of the CDR3 is TGTGCCAGCAGCCGGATAGCGGGGACCCACGAGCAGTACTTC.

This clonotype was picked up many times. The chain couples TRBV5-5 to TRBJ2-7; the D is unclear. This CDR3 contains 13 residues. Deletions cut 4 bases from V and 5 bases from J, with 13 bases between. Germline CDR1 SGHKS, CDR2 YYEKEE (reference sequence). The CDR3 protein is CASSPIDLHEQYF. As DNA, the CDR3 is TGTGCCAGCAGCCCAATTGACCTCCACGAGCAGTACTTC.

In its sample, this clonotype was seen a few times. V is TRBV7-9 and J is TRBJ1-2; D is unclear. Per germline, CDR1 SEHNR and CDR2 FQNEAQ (reference sequence). Trimming left V 0 bases short and J 1 base short, with 9 bases between. CDR3 length equals 15 residues. The CDR3 coding sequence is TGTGCCAGCAGCTTAGCGCGGGCAGTTAACTATGGCTACACCTTC. Amino acids: CASSLARAVNYGYTF. Full variable domain (remainder filled in from reference TRBV7-9 and TRBJ1-2): DTGVSQNPRHKITKRGQNVTFRCDPISEHNRLYWYRQTLGQGPEFLTYFQNEAQLEKSRLLSDRFSAERPKGSFSTLEIQRTEQGDSAMYLCASSLARAVNYGYTFGSGTRLTVV.

This chain joins TRBV3-1 and TRBJ2-7, with D perhaps TRBD1 (6 bases). Germline-derived CDR1 and CDR2 are LGHDT and YNNKEL (reference sequence). This CDR3 spans 16 amino acids. Trimming removed 2 bases at V and 2 bases at J, with 16 bases between. CDR3 in amino acids: CASSQTLVQGAYEQYF. The CDR3 DNA sequence: TGTGCCAGCAGCCAAACCCTCGTACAGGGCGCCTACGAGCAGTACTTC.

The table lists this clonotype with a count of one. This chain connects TRBV30 to TRBJ1-1, with unresolved D. Germline values: CDR1 GTSNPN, CDR2 SVGIG (reference sequence). The V end was cut by 7 bases, the J end by 4 bases, with 10 bases between. The CDR3 is 11 residues long. The CDR3 nucleotides are TGTGCCTTTGACCGAGGCACTGAAGCTTTCTTT. Translated: CAFDRGTEAFF. The whole variable domain, filled in from reference TRBV30 and TRBJ1-1, reads SQTIHQWPATLVQPVGSPLSLECTVEGTSNPNLYWYRQAAGRGLQLLFYSVGIGQISSEVPQNLSASRPQDRQFILSSKKLLLSDSGFYLCAFDRGTEAFFGQGTRLTVV.

This chain connects TRBV6-5 to TRBJ1-2, with D maybe TRBD1 (6 bases). Germline-derived CDR1 and CDR2 are MNHEY and SVGAGI. V lost 6 bases, J lost 4 bases, and 15 bases lay in between. This CDR3 contains 14 residues. CDR3: CASRYQGTGYGYTF. The CDR3 nucleotides are TGTGCCAGCAGATATCAGGGGACTGGCTATGGCTACACCTTC.

This rearrangement joins TRBV20-1 to TRBJ2-3, with TRBD2 identical over 7 bases. The germline V gene has CDR1 DFQATT and CDR2 SNEGSKA (reference sequence). The length of the CDR3 is 16 residues. The ends lost 1 base at V and 0 bases at J; junction bases unmatched: 7. The CDR3 is CSARAMGGSSTDTQYF. Here the CDR3 DNA reads TGCAGTGCTAGAGCAATGGGGGGGAGTAGCACAGATACGCAGTATTTT.

On this clonotype: This sequence may be a read error, since a much larger clone differs from it by one base. This chain uses TRBV3-1 with TRBJ2-4, with D uncertain. The CDR3 loop spans 12 amino acids. The V and J ends lost 5 bases and 5 bases respectively, with 7 bases between them. Germline CDR1 and CDR2: LGHDT and YNNKEL (reference sequence). CDR3 sequence reads: CASSSRQNIQYF. CDR3 nucleotide sequence: TGTGCCAGCAGCTCTCGGCAAAACATTCAGTACTTC.

The V and J genes are TRBV13 and TRBJ2-1, with 10 bases that match TRBD1. The CDR3 totals 16 residues. The V and J ends lost 4 bases and 8 bases, in that order; junction bases with no gene match: 11. CDR1 is PRHDT and CDR2 is FYEKMQ in the germline V gene (reference sequence). In DNA form, the CDR3 reads TGTGCCAGCAGCTCCCTGACAGGGGGCGCGTCCGATGAGCAGTTCTTC. Its translation is CASSSLTGGASDEQFF. Together with reference TRBV13 and TRBJ2-1, the CDR3 gives the full variable domain: AAGVIQSPRHLIKEKRETATLKCYPIPRHDTVYWYQQGPGQDPQFLISFYEKMQSDKGSIPDRFSAQQFSDYHSELNMSSLELGDSALYFCASSSLTGGASDEQFFGPGTRLTVL.

The J gene is TRBJ2-5, the V gene TRBV28; 8 bases are a match to TRBD2. Unmatched junction bases numbered 11, after V lost 6 bases and J lost 5 bases. CDR1 and CDR2 from the germline V gene are MDHEN and SYDVKM. The CDR3 covers 15 residues. Here the CDR3 reads CASRLQAGVGETQYF. In DNA, the CDR3 is TGTGCCAGCAGACTCCAAGCGGGGGTGGGGGAGACCCAGTACTTC.

This clonotype showed up just a few times. The chain couples TRBV29-1 to TRBJ1-2; TRBD1 aligns across 8 bases. V lost 4 bases and J lost 7; bases outside the gene matches: 11. The CDR3 runs 14 residues. Germline CDR1 and CDR2: SQVTM and ANQGSEA. The CDR3 loop reads CSVGDPGQAGGYTF. Here the CDR3 DNA reads TGCAGCGTTGGTGATCCGGGACAGGCGGGTGGCTACACCTTC.

This clonotype appeared a few times. This chain connects TRBV12-3 or TRBV12-4 to TRBJ2-7; perhaps TRBD2 as D (5 bases). V shed 1 base and J shed 2 bases, with 18 bases lying between them. CDR3 length: 17 amino acids. The CDR3, as DNA: TGTGCCAGCAGTTTAGGGGCTAGCTTGGGCCTTACCTACGAGCAGTACTTC. It yields the protein CASSLGASLGLTYEQYF.

The V gene is TRBV3-1, the J gene TRBJ2-4; no firm D call. TRBJ2-7 matches the DNA end more closely, so the J call is doubtful. CDR1 and CDR2 from the germline V gene are LGHDT and YNNKEL (reference sequence). The CDR3 runs to 14 residues. CDR3 protein: CASSQTVRSYEQYF. CDR3 DNA: TGTGCCAGCAGCCAAACGGTCAGGAGCTACGAGCAGTACTTC.

The V and J genes are TRBV6-1 and TRBJ2-5; TRBD1 matches at 7 bases. The CDR3 sequence is 15 residues long. With V trimmed by 6 bases and J by 2 bases, 9 bases remained unmatched. Looked up from germline, CDR1 is MNHNS and CDR2 is SASEGT. CDR3 sequence reads: CASSPRGQLQETQYF. CDR3 coding DNA: TGTGCCAGCAGCCCCAGGGGACAGTTACAAGAGACCCAGTACTTC.